This note documents a single TCR beta chain sequence. Its antigen is currently unknown. Assay execution proceeded at the deep level. Produced via immunoSEQ multiplex PCR; TCRdb's table is partial and in-frame only. The data contain over 400,000 clones, roughly 80% of them singletons. The data stem from a study of shared clonotypes between healthy human individuals. Study findings and constraints: The researchers took only blood, and tissue repertoires probably look different.

Donors comprised healthy HIV-negative adults lacking recent acute infections or vaccinations. The receptor comes from a woman aged 40 to 50 in good health. Some clones in this sample may be carry-over from other donors' samples. Material for sequencing was PBMCs.

The chain's CDR3 is CASSPLRTSGTDTQYF. DNA of the CDR3: TGTGCCAGCAGCCCTCTACGGACTAGCGGCACAGATACGCAGTATTTT. V is TRBV7-2 and J is TRBJ2-3; 9 positions match TRBD2. The J segment lost 1 base and the V segment lost 5 bases, leaving 7 bases of the junction unmatched. Germline V lookup: CDR1 SGHTA, CDR2 FQGNSA. This CDR3 spans 16 amino acids.